This T cell receptor beta chain was recovered during a study of shared clonotypes between healthy human individuals. Every donor, a Caucasian adult, lived in Nashville, Tennessee. In regard to this clone: Its antigen is undetermined.

Broader study findings: Sorted-subset sequencing was shown by rarefaction to be incomplete despite large depth. Donor clonotype sharing was expected to depend on sequencing depth.

In the original processing: ImmunoSEQ output held junction-only sequences without quality scores, so filtering differed. Using immunoSEQ multiplex PCR, the repertoire was profiled, and TCRdb retains in-frame clones only, with some absent. V, J and clone size were drawn from that table, and D and trimming were deduced from the DNA. The sample includes about 2.4 million clones, 93% seen only once; the top ten take roughly 0.39%. This CDR3 has 16 residues. CDR1 is SNHLY and CDR2 is FYNNEI in the germline V gene. Trimming removed 1 base at V and 0 bases at J, with 13 bases between. Sequenced input: naive CD4+ T cells from PBMCs. The subset here: CD45RA+ positively selected. The sequence was collected from a man aged 18 to 30 in good health. Some clones in this sample may be carry-over from other donors' samples. V and J are TRBV2 and TRBJ2-7; D not certain. This chain's CDR3 is CASSEGASLSSYEQYF. CDR3 nucleotide sequence: TGTGCCAGCAGTGAAGGGGCCAGTTTAAGCTCCTACGAGCAGTACTTC.